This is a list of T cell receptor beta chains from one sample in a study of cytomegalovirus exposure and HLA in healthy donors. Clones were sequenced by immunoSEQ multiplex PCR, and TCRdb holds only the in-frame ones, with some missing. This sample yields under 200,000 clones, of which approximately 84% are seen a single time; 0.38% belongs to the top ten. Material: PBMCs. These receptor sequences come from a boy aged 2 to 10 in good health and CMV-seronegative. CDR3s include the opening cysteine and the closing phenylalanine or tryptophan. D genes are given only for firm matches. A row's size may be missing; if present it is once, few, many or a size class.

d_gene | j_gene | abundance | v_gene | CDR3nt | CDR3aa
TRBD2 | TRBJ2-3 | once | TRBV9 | TGTGCCAGCAGCGGGGGAGGACTAGCGATAAATACGCAGTATTTT | CASSGGGLAINTQYF
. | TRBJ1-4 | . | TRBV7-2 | TGTGCCAGCAGTTTAACAGGTGTTCTTAATGAAAAACTGTTTTTT | CASSLTGVLNEKLFF
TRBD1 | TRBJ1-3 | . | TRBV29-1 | TGCAGCGTTGGTACTGGACAGGGGTCTGGAAACACCATATATTTT | CSVGTGQGSGNTIYF
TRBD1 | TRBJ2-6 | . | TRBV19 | TGTGCCAGTACCACAGGGGCGCACTCTGGGGCCAACGTCCTGACTTTC | CASTTGAHSGANVLTF
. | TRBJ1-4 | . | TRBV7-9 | TGTGCCAGCAGCCTCCCCCGCGGGCTGAGGGATGAAAAACTGTTTTTT | CASSLPRGLRDEKLFF
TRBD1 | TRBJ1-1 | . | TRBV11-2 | TGTGCCAGCAGCTCTACACAGGGGGTGAAGACTGAAGCTTTCTTT | CASSSTQGVKTEAFF
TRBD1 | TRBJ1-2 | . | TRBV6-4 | TGTGCCAGCAATCCGGGACAGGGTTCCTATGGCTACACCTTC | CASNPGQGSYGYTF
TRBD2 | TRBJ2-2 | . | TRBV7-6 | TGTGCCAGCAGCTCGCGACTAGCGGGAGGGCCAGGGGAGCTGTTTTTT | CASSSRLAGGPGELFF
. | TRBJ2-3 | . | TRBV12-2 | TGTGCAAGTCGCTTGCGTGGGCAGTGCCCAGATACGCAGTATTTT | CASRLRGQCPDTQYF
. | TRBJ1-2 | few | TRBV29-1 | TGCAGCGTTGAAGGCCCCTTCGGGGTGGGGGCGGATGGCTACACCTTC | CSVEGPFGVGADGYTF
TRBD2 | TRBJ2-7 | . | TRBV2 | TGTGCCAGCACCCTACTAGCGGGAGGAAACTACGAGCAGTACTTC | CASTLLAGGNYEQYF
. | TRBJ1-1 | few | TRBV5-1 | TGCGCCAGCAGCTTGGAGGGGATGAACACTGAAGCTTTCTTT | CASSLEGMNTEAFF
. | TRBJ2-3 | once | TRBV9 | TGTGCCAGCAGCGCTAGAGGGAGGAGGAGCACAGATACGCAGTATTTT | CASSARGRRSTDTQYF
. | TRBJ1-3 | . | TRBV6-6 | TGTGCCAGCACCCCCGGACAGCCGAGCTCTGGAAACACCATATATTTT | CASTPGQPSSGNTIYF
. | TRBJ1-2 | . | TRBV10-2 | TGCGCCAGCAGGGCTTTGACAGGATCAAACTATGGCTACACCTTC | CASRALTGSNYGYTF
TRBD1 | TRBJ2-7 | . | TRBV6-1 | TGTGCCAGCAGTGCACGGACAGGACCCGGGGTAGTAGTCTACGAGCAGTACTTC | CASSARTGPGVVVYEQYF
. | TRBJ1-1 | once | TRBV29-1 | TGCAGCGTTGAAGTGGGGGGGAACACTGAAGCTTTCTTT | CSVEVGGNTEAFF
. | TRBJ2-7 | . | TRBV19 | TGTGCCAGTAGTATTCGAGACTACACCTACGAGCAGTACTTC | CASSIRDYTYEQYF
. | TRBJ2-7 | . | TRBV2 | TGTGCCAGCAGTGAAGGGACAGTCTACGAGCAGTACTTC | CASSEGTVYEQYF
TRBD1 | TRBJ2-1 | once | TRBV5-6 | TGTGCCAGCAGCCTGACAGGGTACCGGAGGAATGAGCAGTTCTTC | CASSLTGYRRNEQFF
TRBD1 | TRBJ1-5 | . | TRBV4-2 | TGTGCCAGCAGCCAAGAGTGGGGGACAGGGCGCAATCAGCCCCAGCATTTT | CASSQEWGTGRNQPQHF
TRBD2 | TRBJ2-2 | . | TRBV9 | TGTGCCAGCAGCGAAGAAGCGGGGTCGAACACCGGGGAGCTGTTTTTT | CASSEEAGSNTGELFF
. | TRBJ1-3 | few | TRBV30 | TGTGCCTGGAGCCAGGGGTCTGGAAACACCATATATTTT | CAWSQGSGNTIYF
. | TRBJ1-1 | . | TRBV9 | TGTGCCAGCAGCGTAGAAGGGGACACTGAAGCTTTCTTT | CASSVEGDTEAFF
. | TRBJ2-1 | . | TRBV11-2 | TGTGCCAGCAGCCACCGGGACTCATACAATGAGCAGTTCTTC | CASSHRDSYNEQFF
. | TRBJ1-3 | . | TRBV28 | TGTGCCAGCAGTTTGGTCATGGGCGCCTCTGGAAACACCATATATTTT | CASSLVMGASGNTIYF
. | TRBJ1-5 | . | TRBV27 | TGTGCCAAAAAGACTCAGAGCAATCAGCCCCAGCATTTT | CAKKTQSNQPQHF
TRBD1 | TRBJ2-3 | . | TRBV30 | TGTGCCTGGAGTTGGACAGGGCCCATTGCAGATACGCAGTATTTT | CAWSWTGPIADTQYF
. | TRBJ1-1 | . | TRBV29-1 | TGCAGCGTTGAGATCCCAGGGTACACTGAAGCTTTCTTT | CSVEIPGYTEAFF
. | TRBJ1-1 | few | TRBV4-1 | TGCGCCAGCAGCCAAGGCGTAGGACTGGGGAACACTGAAGCTTTCTTT | CASSQGVGLGNTEAFF
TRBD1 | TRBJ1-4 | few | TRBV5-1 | TGCGCCAGCAGCGGCGGGACAGGGAGTGAAAAACTGTTTTTT | CASSGGTGSEKLFF
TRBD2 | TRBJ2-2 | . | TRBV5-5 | TGTGCCAGCAGGGACTGGCGGGGGTCCCCCACCGGGGAGCTGTTTTTT | CASRDWRGSPTGELFF
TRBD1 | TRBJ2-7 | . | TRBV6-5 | TGTGCCAGCAGCCGGGACAGGAGAGCCTACGAGCAGTACTTC | CASSRDRRAYEQYF
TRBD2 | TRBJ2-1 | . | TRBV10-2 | TGCGCCAGCAGTGGACTAGCGGGCTACAATGAGCAGTTCTTC | CASSGLAGYNEQFF
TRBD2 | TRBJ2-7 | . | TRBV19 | TGTGCCAGTAGTAGCGGGACTAGCGGATACGAGCAGTACTTC | CASSSGTSGYEQYF
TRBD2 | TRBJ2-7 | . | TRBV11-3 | TGTGCCAGCAGCCTGGGGACTAGCGGGTCCCGGGCCTACGAGCAGTACTTC | CASSLGTSGSRAYEQYF
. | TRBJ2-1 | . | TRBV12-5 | TGTGCTAGTGGGTTCTCCCTCCTTTCTAGTAATGAGCAGTTCTTC | CASGFSLLSSNEQFF
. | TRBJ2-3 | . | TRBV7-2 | TGTGCCAGCAGCCGATGGACAGGGAGGGCAGATACGCAGTATTTT | CASSRWTGRADTQYF
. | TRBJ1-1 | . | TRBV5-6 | TGTGCCAGCAGCTTGGAGATGGGACAGAACACTGAAGCTTTCTTT | CASSLEMGQNTEAFF
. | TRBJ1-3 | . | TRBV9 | TGTGCCAGCAGCCGAGACCCGATTCGGGTCGCTGGAAACACCATATATTTT | CASSRDPIRVAGNTIYF
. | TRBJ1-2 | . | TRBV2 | TGTGCCAGCAGTGACAGTTCCTCCGGCTACACCTTC | CASSDSSSGYTF
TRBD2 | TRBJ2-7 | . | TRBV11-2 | TGTGCCAGCAGCTCTCGGACTAGCGGCACCTACGAGCAGTACTTC | CASSSRTSGTYEQYF
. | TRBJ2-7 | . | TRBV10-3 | TGTGCCATCAGCACCGGTCTGTCAGGGGAACAGAAGGGGGAATCCTACGAGCAGTACTTC | CAISTGLSGEQKGESYEQYF
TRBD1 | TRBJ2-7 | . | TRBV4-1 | TGCGCCAGCAGCCAAGATCGCGGGACAGGGGGCTACGAGCAGTACTTC | CASSQDRGTGGYEQYF
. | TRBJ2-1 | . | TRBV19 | TGTGCCAGTAGCCCCCTCCGAATAGCGGCTGGCTCCTACAATGAGCAGTTCTTC | CASSPLRIAAGSYNEQFF
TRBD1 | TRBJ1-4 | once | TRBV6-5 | TGTGCCAGCAGCGCGCAACAGGGGGCGGGCGAAAAACTGTTTTTT | CASSAQQGAGEKLFF
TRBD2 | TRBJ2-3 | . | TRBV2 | TGTGCCAGCAGACTAGCGGGAGGCACAGATACGCAGTATTTT | CASRLAGGTDTQYF
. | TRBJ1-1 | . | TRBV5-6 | TGTGCCAGCAGCTTGTTAGGAGGCACTGAAGCTTTCTTT | CASSLLGGTEAFF